The present T cell receptor (beta chain) was sequenced within a study of cytomegalovirus exposure and HLA in healthy donors. V was cut by 6 bases and J by 1 base, with 17 bases left in between. Germline V lookup: CDR1 LNHDA, CDR2 SQIVND (reference sequence). CDR3 length: 16 amino acids. Notes on this clone: Its antigen is unidentified.

Use of 60 Vbeta and 13 Jbeta primers characterized the PCR. The protocol was immunoSEQ multiplex PCR, while the TCRdb copy is restricted to in-frame clones and leaves out a portion. This specimen shows just over 200,000 clones; the ten leading clones hold over 0.95%. The study, taken as a whole, reports: Reportedly, diagnosis of cytomegalovirus status by the classifier showed high specificity and sensitivity. The authors later found HLA-associated TCR beta chains more clonally expanded than equally common others. For most TCR sequences rarity was the rule, although some public TCRs occurred in many donors.

The source of this sequence is a girl aged 2 to 9 in good health and CMV-seropositive. J is TRBJ2-3 and V is TRBV19; tentative D call: TRBD2 (5 bases). The sample comprised PBMCs. This CDR3 is CASRRSGLARTDTQYF. CDR3 sequence (DNA): TGTGCCAGTAGGCGGTCAGGACTCGCACGCACAGATACGCAGTATTTT. The full variable domain, completed using reference TRBV19 and TRBJ2-3, is DGGITQSPKYLFRKEGQNVTLSCEQNLNHDAMYWYRQDPGQGLRLIYYSQIVNDFQKGDIAEGYSVSREKKESFPLTVTSAQKNPTAFYLCASRRSGLARTDTQYFGPGTRLTVL.